What follows are 23 T cell receptor beta chains derived from one specimen sequenced in a study of blood T cell repertoires in COVID-19. Repertoires were generated with immunoSEQ multiplex PCR, while TCRdb's copy carries only in-frame clones and drops some. The sample includes around 100,000 clones, around 88% of them seen just once. The sequenced sample consisted of peripheral blood. The receptor set was obtained from a human donor in a cohort sampled during active COVID-19.

The table lists this clone with a few counts. V and J are TRBV4-1 and TRBJ2-2, with 10 bases aligning to TRBD2. The V segment lost 8 bases and the J segment 4 bases; nucleotides outside the gene matches: 10. The germline V gene encodes CDR1 MGHRA and CDR2 YSYEKL. The CDR3 totals 16 residues. The CDR3 DNA reads as TGCGCCAGCCGGGGACTAGCGTCGACCCTCACCGGGGAGCTGTTTTTT. Protein: CASRGLASTLTGELFF.

The chain links TRBV6-2 or TRBV6-3 to TRBJ2-7; 7 bases match TRBD1. This CDR3 region has 12 residues. V gave up 2 bases and J gave up 13 bases; unmatched junction bases: 8. Germline loops: CDR1 MNHEY, CDR2 SVGEGT. The CDR3 region has the DNA TGTGCCAGCAGTTACGTCGGGACAGTCACTTACTTC. It specifies CASSYVGTVTYF.

The chain carries TRBV7-8 and TRBJ2-1; D is unresolved. The V gene lost 2 bases and the J gene lost 3 bases, with 5 bases spanning the gap. Germline CDR1 reads SGHVS; CDR2 reads FQNEAQ. The CDR3 runs 13 residues. Here the CDR3 DNA reads TGTGCCAGCAGCTTACACAACTACAATGAGCAGTTCTTC. Translated: CASSLHNYNEQFF.

The rearrangement joins TRBV20-1 to TRBJ2-3; 7 positions agree with TRBD2. V lost 3 bases, J lost 0 bases, and 6 bases stayed unmatched. The CDR3 runs to 15 residues. Germline V gene sequence: CDR1 DFQATT, CDR2 SNEGSKA (reference sequence). Here the CDR3 DNA reads TGCAGTGCTAGTTTGCTAGCGGAGAGCACAGATACGCAGTATTTT. Protein product: CSASLLAESTDTQYF.

The genes are TRBV6-5 and TRBJ1-2, with D perhaps matching TRBD1 (6 bases). Trimming cost V 10 bases and J 6 bases, with 12 bases left between them. The germline V gene has CDR1 MNHEY and CDR2 SVGAGI. The CDR3 sequence is 11 residues long. CDR3 in amino acids: CATEGGDGYTF. The CDR3 DNA follows: TGTGCCACCGAAGGGGGGGATGGCTACACCTTC.

In this sample, this clone turned up once. The V and J genes are TRBV28 and TRBJ2-7; the D gene is possibly TRBD2 (5 bases). The length of the CDR3 is 12 residues. The germline V gene encodes CDR1 MDHEN and CDR2 SYDVKM. Between the trimmed V and J ends, which lost 5 bases and 3 bases, there was a span of 8 bases. The CDR3 loop reads CASSPRDYEQYF. The CDR3 DNA sequence: TGTGCCAGCAGTCCCCGGGACTACGAGCAGTACTTC.

This chain links TRBV24-1 with TRBJ2-1; 7 bases fit TRBD1. V trimming: 9 bases; J trimming: 4 bases; junction bases outside the gene matches: 11. The V gene's germline CDR1 is KGHDR and CDR2 SFDVKD. The CDR3 has 15 residues. DNA for the CDR3: TGTGCCACCGGATCCCTCGGACAGGAGTACAATGAGCAGTTCTTC. Its translation: CATGSLGQEYNEQFF.

The rearrangement uses TRBV4-1 and TRBJ1-4; TRBD1 matches at 8 bases. This CDR3 contains 15 residues. In germline, CDR1 is MGHRA, CDR2 YSYEKL. V was pared by 2 bases and J by 8 bases, with 7 bases of the junction left unmatched. CDR3 in amino acids: CASSQWPGGAEKLFF. CDR3 bases: TGCGCCAGCAGCCAATGGCCAGGGGGCGCAGAAAAACTGTTTTTT.

Of note for this clone: Different DNA sequences within this sample yield the same CDR3. The V call is TRBV18, the J call TRBJ1-6, with D tentatively TRBD1 (5 bases). The CDR3 has 15 residues. In germline, CDR1 is KGHSH, CDR2 LQKENI. Trimming removed 0 bases at V and 7 bases at J, with 10 bases between. CDR3 sequence: CASSPPAGNNSPLHF. The DNA for the CDR3 is TGTGCCAGCTCACCACCTGCAGGGAACAATTCACCCCTCCACTTT.

This clone was seen a single time. This sequence joins TRBV2 and TRBJ1-3; D perhaps matches TRBD1 (5 bases). This CDR3 has 12 amino acids. Germline V gives CDR1 SNHLY, CDR2 FYNNEI. Trimming shortened V by 7 bases and J by 4 bases, and 8 bases separated the two germline ends. The CDR3 coding sequence is TGTGCCAGCATGAGGACAGGAAACACCATATATTTT. It codes for CASMRTGNTIYF.

V usage is TRBV19 and J usage is TRBJ1-6; 9 bases align to TRBD1. The trim removed 4 bases at V and 7 bases at J, leaving 2 bases unmatched. In germline, CDR1 is LNHDA, CDR2 SQIVND (reference sequence). The CDR3 contains 14 residues. The CDR3 is CASSTGTGNSPLHF. In nucleotides, the CDR3 is TGTGCCAGTAGTACGGGGACAGGGAATTCACCCCTCCACTTT.

This chain joins TRBV18 and TRBJ2-5; TRBD1 aligns across 7 bases. The germline V gene has CDR1 KGHSH and CDR2 LQKENI. The trim removed 1 base at V and 1 base at J, leaving 3 bases unmatched. The CDR3 length is 15 residues. CDR3 protein: CASSPRQGPQETQYF. The CDR3 DNA is TGTGCCAGCTCACCACGACAGGGACCCCAAGAGACCCAGTACTTC.

The chain employs TRBV6-1 and TRBJ1-4; 9 nucleotides match TRBD1. Germline V lookup: CDR1 MNHNS, CDR2 SASEGT. After removal of 1 base from V and 8 bases from J, the junction contained 8 bases not matched to a gene. The CDR3 is 16 residues long. In DNA, the CDR3 is TGTGCCAGCAGTGAAGTCCCGGGACAGGGCGGGGAAAAACTGTTTTTT. It yields the protein CASSEVPGQGGEKLFF.

The rearrangement links TRBV18 to TRBJ2-3; D remains ambiguous. The CDR3 length is 14 residues. V lost 2 bases, J lost 2 bases, and 8 bases lay in between. Germline loops: CDR1 KGHSH, CDR2 LQKENI. Written as DNA, the CDR3 is TGTGCCAGCTCACCAATAAAAAACACAGATACGCAGTATTTT. Translating gives CASSPIKNTDTQYF.

The chain combines TRBV4-3 with TRBJ2-4; D perhaps matches TRBD1 (5 bases). CDR1 is LGHNA and CDR2 is YSLEER in the germline V gene. V was trimmed by 3 bases and J by 3 bases, leaving 12 bases between them. CDR3 size: 15 residues. CDR3 bases: TGCGCCAGCAGCCAGACCCTAGGGGTCAAAAACATTCAGTACTTC. Its translation is CASSQTLGVKNIQYF.

The V call is TRBV4-3, the J call TRBJ2-5; 11 bases map to TRBD2. This CDR3 comprises 18 residues. The V gene end was trimmed by 1 base and the J gene end by 5 bases; junction bases not matched to a gene: 12. From germline, CDR1 is LGHNA and CDR2 YSLEER. The CDR3: CASSQAPGLADAGETQYF. The CDR3 DNA sequence: TGCGCCAGCAGCCAAGCGCCGGGACTAGCGGACGCTGGGGAGACCCAGTACTTC.

The rearrangement links TRBV28 to TRBJ1-3; no firm D call. The CDR3 covers 15 residues. Germline CDR1 is MDHEN and CDR2 is SYDVKM. V was clipped by 1 base and J by 4 bases, with 11 bases between them. This CDR3 is CASSLSYLRGNTIYF. The CDR3 DNA sequence: TGTGCCAGCAGTTTATCGTACTTACGAGGAAACACCATATATTTT.

The chain joins TRBV10-2 to TRBJ1-1, with 8 bases that match TRBD1. J gave up 3 bases and V 8 bases, and 8 bases lay outside the gene matches. CDR3 length: 14 residues. Germline CDR1 WSHSY, CDR2 SAAADI. CDR3 residues: CASLTRGRDTEAFF. CDR3 coding DNA: TGCGCCAGCCTTACCAGGGGGCGGGACACTGAAGCTTTCTTT.

This chain connects TRBV28 to TRBJ2-7; D not certain. The CDR3 spans 13 residues. The ends were cut back, 5 bases at V and 2 bases at J, with 10 bases in the middle. CDR1 is MDHEN, CDR2 SYDVKM, per germline. CDR3 in DNA: TGTGCCAGCAGTCTAAATAGAGCCTACGAGCAGTACTTC. It is translated as CASSLNRAYEQYF.

The chain is built from TRBV4-2 and TRBJ2-2; D might be TRBD1 (6 bases). CDR3 size: 14 residues. Germline assignment: CDR1 LGHNA and CDR2 YNFKEQ. The ends were cut back, 0 bases at V and 4 bases at J, with 6 bases in the middle. The CDR3 loop reads CASSQEGATGELFF. CDR3 DNA: TGTGCCAGCAGCCAAGAGGGGGCCACCGGGGAGCTGTTTTTT.

The V gene is TRBV27, the J gene TRBJ2-5; the match to TRBD2 covers 13 bases. From germline, CDR1 is MNHEY and CDR2 SMNVEV (reference sequence). V trimming: 2 bases; J trimming: 2 bases; junction bases outside the gene matches: 2. This CDR3 is 16 amino acids long. This CDR3 is CASSLALAGGQETQYF. The CDR3, as DNA: TGTGCCAGCAGTTTAGCACTAGCGGGAGGGCAAGAGACCCAGTACTTC.

This clone was recorded many times. The J gene is TRBJ1-4, the V gene TRBV10-1, with TRBD1 as a possible D gene (5 bases). V dropped 4 bases and J dropped 4 bases, with 16 bases sitting between them. The CDR3 has 16 residues. Per germline, CDR1 WNHNN and CDR2 SYGVQD (reference sequence). The CDR3 loop is CASSVIWGGDNEKLFF. CDR3 DNA sequence: TGCGCCAGCAGTGTAATCTGGGGGGGGGATAATGAAAAACTGTTTTTT.

The chain is built from TRBV6-1 and TRBJ1-5, with a possible D match to TRBD1 (6 bases). The germline gives CDR1 MNHNS, CDR2 SASEGT. Trimming took off 1 base at V and 0 bases at J, with 13 bases between the two ends. This CDR3 spans 17 amino acids. The CDR3 DNA follows: TGTGCCAGCAGTGAAGGGGAGGGGGTGTTTAGCAATCAGCCCCAGCATTTT. It is translated as CASSEGEGVFSNQPQHF.